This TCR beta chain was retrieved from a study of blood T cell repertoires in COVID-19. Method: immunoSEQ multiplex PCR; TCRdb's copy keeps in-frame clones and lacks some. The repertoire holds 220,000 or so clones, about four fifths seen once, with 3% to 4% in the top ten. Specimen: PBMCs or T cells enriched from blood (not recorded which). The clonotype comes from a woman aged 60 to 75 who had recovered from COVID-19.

Here the CDR3 DNA reads TGTGCCAGCAGCTTAGCTCCGGGACAGGATCAGCCCCAGCATTTT. Residues: CASSLAPGQDQPQHF. The chain joins TRBV7-8 to TRBJ1-5; TRBD1 agrees at 8 bases. The V gene end was trimmed by 0 bases and the J gene end by 5 bases; junction bases not matched to a gene: 3. Per germline, CDR1 SGHVS and CDR2 FQNEAQ. This CDR3 is built from 15 residues.